The 5 T cell receptor beta chains reported below all come from one sample, sequenced in a study of post-analysis software for immune sequencing data. Study results and caveats: A few TRBV segments occurring more often in patients than controls included TRBV5-6, TRBV5-1 and TRBV20-1.

These receptors lack a known antigen. Prepared TCR beta cDNA libraries contained unique molecular identifiers. One entry per CDR3 protein results from TCRdb running MiXCR on the PCR reads. The sample lists around 400,000 distinct CDR3 sequences; more than 30% were seen once. Sequences were obtained from blood. These receptors came from a girl aged 2 to 9 with multiple sclerosis.

This clonotype was found a few times. The rearrangement joins TRBV5-1 to TRBJ2-3, with D perhaps matching TRBD2 (6 bases). Germline V lookup: CDR1 SGHRS, CDR2 YFSETQ. The CDR3 is 15 amino acids. V dropped 3 bases and J dropped 10 bases, with 21 bases sitting between them. CDR3 DNA: TGCGCCAGCAGCTGGACCTGGGACTCCGCGGTATCGCAGTATTTT. This encodes CASSWTWDSAVSQYF. Based on the CDR3 plus reference TRBV5-1 and TRBJ2-3, the full variable domain is KAGVTQTPRYLIKTRGQQVTLSCSPISGHRSVSWYQQTPGQGLQFLFEYFSETQRNKGNFPGRFSGRQFSNSRSEMNVSTLELGDSALYLCASSWTWDSAVSQYFGPGTRLTVL.

Turning to this clonotype: Compared with germline, one end of the junction differs, possibly owing to a read error. The CDR3 coding sequence is TGTTCCAGCAGCCCAACAGCGGGTCGGATCACAGATACGCAGTATTTT. Translation gives CSSSPTAGRITDTQYF. The chain employs TRBV7-3 and TRBJ2-3, with D possibly matching TRBD2 (6 bases). Per the germline V gene, CDR1 is SGHTA and CDR2 is FQGTGA. The CDR3 spans 16 residues.

The sample holds a few counts of this clonotype. The V gene is TRBV29-1, the J gene TRBJ2-5; D may correspond to TRBD1 or TRBD2 (5 bases each). The better agreement between TRBJ2-7 and the DNA end casts doubt on the J call. The CDR3 length is 12 residues. Germline CDR1 SQVTM, CDR2 ANQGSEA. CDR3 bases: TGCAGCGTAGTCCGGGACGACTACGAGCAGTACTTC. As protein: CSVVRDDYEQYF.

The chain has TRBV7-3 and TRBJ2-1, with D possibly being TRBD1 (8 bases). Germline assignment: CDR1 SGHTA and CDR2 FQGTGA. CDR3 length: 15 amino acids. Between the trimmed V and J ends, which lost 5 bases and 3 bases, there was a span of 14 bases. CDR3 region: CASSRTGGDYNEQFF. CDR3 in DNA: TGTGCCAGCAGCCGAACAGGGGGGGACTACAATGAGCAGTTCTTC.

This clonotype showed up just a few times. The CDR3 bases are TGTGCCAGCAGCATCTCACCCACAGGGATCGCTGAAGCTTTCTTT. This encodes CASSISPTGIAEAFF. V usage is TRBV7-9 and J usage is TRBJ1-1; tentative D call: TRBD1 (6 bases). The CDR3 spans 15 residues. Germline values: CDR1 SEHNR, CDR2 FQNEAQ (reference sequence). Deletions cut 5 bases from V and 6 bases from J, with 19 bases between.